This TCR beta chain was captured by sequencing in a study of glioma-infiltrating T cells. Study findings and constraints: Gliomas, especially low-grade, showed above-expected tissue-blood divergence; non-neoplastic patients showed below.

V gave up 6 bases and J gave up 7 bases; unmatched junction bases: 8. The germline V gene encodes CDR1 MNHGY and CDR2 SAAAGT. The CDR3 sequence is 14 residues long. Using RNA template, CDR3s of TCR alpha and beta were amplified with iRepertoire arm-PCR. One-step reverse transcription and amplification started from approximately 100-400 ng of tissue mRNA or PBMC total RNA. TCRdb re-called the multiplex PCR reads through MiXCR, storing one row per CDR3 protein. This table holds over 90,000 distinct CDR3 sequences, about 30% found once. Notes on this clonotype: Its antigen is currently unknown. A clone one base away is much larger, so this may be a read error.

Material: glioma tissue, nonneoplastic brain tissue, or PBMCs (not recorded which). This TCR came from a human donor with low-grade glioma or glioblastoma, undergoing nonglioma brain surgery, or in good health (not recorded which). V usage is TRBV6-8 and J usage is TRBJ2-4, with TRBD1 matching 8 bases. CDR3 sequence: CASSPTGEWNIQYF. CDR3 DNA sequence: TGTGCCAGCAGCCCGACAGGGGAGTGGAACATTCAGTACTTC.